This paragraph reports one TCR beta chain. This sample is part of a study of glioma-infiltrating T cells after dendritic cell vaccination. This CDR3 contains 14 residues. Deletions cut 3 bases from V and 3 bases from J, with 10 bases between. Germline V gene data show CDR1 as MGHRA and CDR2 as YSYEKL. The immunoSEQ assay amplified TCRB CDR3 from up to 2 ug DNA. Profiled with immunoSEQ multiplex PCR; TCRdb holds only in-frame clones, not every one. The sample carries 95,000 to 110,000 clones, 75% to 85% recorded once. Sample: blood, taken before dendritic cell vaccination. The chain has TRBV4-1 and TRBJ2-3; possibly TRBD1 for D (5 bases). The receptor's source is a human donor with glioblastoma. CDR3 coding DNA: TGCGCCAGCAGCCAGGTCCCAGGGACAGATACGCAGTATTTT. It yields the protein CASSQVPGTDTQYF.